The following is a T cell receptor beta chain sequence with its context. Its specificity is not known. Repertoires were generated with immunoSEQ multiplex PCR, while TCRdb's copy carries only in-frame clones and drops some. Here the sample spans 40,000 or so clones, roughly 80% being singletons. This specimen comes from a study of PD-1 blockade in mismatch repair-deficient tumors. Mismatch repair deficiency was confirmed in all patients, by PCR or immunohistochemistry. Study-level points and caveats: After pembrolizumab, tumor-resident clones rose rapidly, then generally contracted before radiologic responses.

Between the trimmed V and J ends, which lost 7 bases and 3 bases, there was a span of 13 bases. This CDR3 is 15 amino acids long. Germline CDR1 SNHLY, CDR2 FYNNEI. The TCR comes from an adult with mismatch repair-deficient cancer. Sequences were derived from peripheral blood, sampled 4 weeks after starting pembrolizumab. The rearrangement links TRBV2 to TRBJ2-6; D remains ambiguous. This chain's CDR3 is CASNLGFGGANVLTF. The DNA for the CDR3 is TGTGCCAGCAACCTCGGGTTCGGTGGGGCCAACGTCCTGACTTTC.